This entry is about one T cell receptor (beta chain). The antigen remains unidentified. Nominally healthy donors were sampled, though unrecorded immune exposures were likely. This sample stems from a study of cytomegalovirus exposure and HLA in healthy donors. Study-level information: Among the approximately 400 donors who were genotyped, 81% fell in the genetic ancestry cluster that is associated with self-reported Caucasian donors. Points from the study as a whole: TRBV6-2, TRBV6-3 and some other V segments were unresolvable in 87-base-pair reads. The study labeled more than 150 TCR beta chains cytomegalovirus-associated.

V was cut by 2 bases and J by 1 base, with 12 bases left in between. The V gene's germline CDR1 is SGHRS and CDR2 YFSETQ. This CDR3 has 15 amino acids. The PCR ran on 60 Vbeta and 13 Jbeta primers. Assay: immunoSEQ multiplex PCR; the TCRdb copy retains only in-frame clones and omits some. The table shows some 160,000 clones, with over 60% occurring only once. The sequence derives from a middle-aged woman in good health and CMV-seronegative. The rearrangement joins TRBV5-1 to TRBJ2-5; a possible D gene is TRBD1 (5 bases). What was sequenced was PBMCs. The CDR3 sequence is CASSFRQPIQETQYF. In DNA form, the CDR3 reads TGCGCCAGCAGCTTCAGACAGCCGATCCAAGAGACCCAGTACTTC.